Shown below are 13 T cell receptor beta chains from a single sample sequenced in a study of blood T cell repertoires in COVID-19. The table came from immunoSEQ multiplex PCR; TCRdb's copy has only in-frame clones and leaves some out. Of some 100,000 clones in the sample, roughly 83% were seen once. The sample was peripheral blood. Source of these receptors: a woman in her sixties or seventies with acute or convalescent COVID-19.

The chain links TRBV2 to TRBJ1-6; unclear D gene. CDR3 length equals 15 residues. V dropped 5 bases and J dropped 4 bases, with 12 bases sitting between them. Per germline, CDR1 SNHLY and CDR2 FYNNEI. CDR3 DNA sequence: TGTGCCAGCAGTAATGGACCGGGATATAATTCACCCCTCCACTTT. Translation gives CASSNGPGYNSPLHF.

The chain recombines TRBV11-2 with TRBJ2-7; D may be TRBD1 (6 bases). Per the germline V gene, CDR1 is SGHAT and CDR2 is FQNNGV. The CDR3 extends over 15 amino acids. Trimming left V 2 bases short and J 1 base short, with 12 bases between. The DNA of the CDR3 is TGTGCCAGCAGCTTATTTAGGGGACAATCCTACGAGCAGTACTTC. It translates to CASSLFRGQSYEQYF.

Here the CDR3 DNA reads TGTGCCAGCAGCTTTGGGTGGAGTGAAAAACTGTTTTTT. It specifies CASSFGWSEKLFF. The chain is built from TRBV11-2 and TRBJ1-4; D uncertain. V lost 3 bases and J 7 bases, leaving 9 bases between the germline ends. Per germline, CDR1 SGHAT and CDR2 FQNNGV. This CDR3 has 13 amino acids.

Only one count was recorded for this clone. V and J are TRBV7-3 and TRBJ2-3; 9 bases fit TRBD2. The length of the CDR3 is 20 residues. J was trimmed by 0 bases and V by 4 bases; bases with no gene match: 17. The germline CDR1 and CDR2 sequences are SGHTA and FQGTGA. The CDR3 region is CASSSPEGSGGPLSTDTQYF. The CDR3 bases are TGTGCCAGCAGCTCTCCGGAGGGTAGCGGGGGCCCCTTGAGCACAGATACGCAGTATTTT.

The chain combines TRBV6-5 with TRBJ2-2, with a tentative D call TRBD1 (5 bases). Germline assignment: CDR1 MNHEY and CDR2 SVGAGI. This CDR3 contains 15 residues. V was cut by 5 bases and J by 1 base, with 11 bases left in between. The CDR3 reads CASSPRTRNTGELFF. The CDR3 coding sequence is TGTGCCAGCAGTCCCAGGACACGGAACACCGGGGAGCTGTTTTTT.

The chain carries TRBV19 and TRBJ2-1, with a possible D match to TRBD1 (5 bases). Per the germline V gene, CDR1 is LNHDA and CDR2 is SQIVND (reference sequence). CDR3 length: 16 residues. The V and J ends lost 3 bases and 4 bases respectively, with 16 bases between them. The CDR3 loop reads CASSMAGKDLYNEQFF. CDR3 DNA: TGTGCCAGTAGTATGGCAGGGAAAGACCTATACAATGAGCAGTTCTTC.

This chain joins TRBV6-4 and TRBJ1-1; D is unclear. Trimming cost V 6 bases and J 2 bases, with 13 bases left between them. The germline CDR1 and CDR2 sequences are MRHNA and SNTAGT. This CDR3 has 14 residues. The CDR3 DNA follows: TGTGCCAGCAGCGAAACCGACACAAACACTGAAGCTTTCTTT. This gives the protein CASSETDTNTEAFF.

The rearrangement uses TRBV12-3 or TRBV12-4 and TRBJ1-5; 8 bases line up with TRBD1. The CDR3 totals 13 residues. Trimming at V came to 6 bases and at J to 11 bases, leaving 9 bases not matched to a gene. The CDR3 here is CASSPGGIRAQHF. CDR3 DNA: TGTGCCAGCAGCCCAGGGGGCATAAGGGCCCAGCATTTT.

V usage is TRBV2 and J usage is TRBJ1-4; maybe TRBD1 (6 bases). Trimming removed 3 bases at V and 3 bases at J, with 11 bases between. Looked up from germline, CDR1 is SNHLY and CDR2 is FYNNEI. CDR3 size: 15 residues. CDR3 amino acids: CASSDSGTPNEKLFF. In DNA form, the CDR3 reads TGTGCCAGCAGTGATTCCGGGACACCTAATGAAAAACTGTTTTTT.

The rearrangement links TRBV3-1 (or the pseudogene TRBV3-2) to TRBJ1-3; 7 nucleotides agree with TRBD1. Unmatched junction bases numbered 12, after V lost 5 bases and J lost 2 bases. Germline CDR1 LGHDT, CDR2 YNNKEL (reference sequence). The CDR3 is 17 residues long. This CDR3 is CASSGSPTGVAGNTIYF. For the CDR3, the DNA is TGTGCCAGCAGCGGAAGTCCCACAGGGGTAGCTGGAAACACCATATATTTT.

V and J are TRBV2 and TRBJ1-5; TRBD1 is a possible D gene (5 bases). The CDR3 is 15 residues long. Germline CDR1 and CDR2: SNHLY and FYNNEI. Trimming pared 3 bases from V and 7 bases from J, leaving 16 bases between. CDR3 sequence (DNA): TGTGCCAGCAGTGATGGAAATCCAGGGAACCAGCCCCAGCATTTT. Residues: CASSDGNPGNQPQHF.

The chain is built from TRBV6-5 and TRBJ1-1; D is ambiguous. V shed 0 bases and J shed 0 bases, with 11 bases lying between them. This CDR3 region has 16 residues. Germline V gene sequence: CDR1 MNHEY, CDR2 SVGAGI. The CDR3 region is CASSYSGGGLNTEAFF. The CDR3 DNA is TGTGCCAGCAGTTACTCAGGCGGCGGATTGAACACTGAAGCTTTCTTT.

This clone has a handful of counts. This chain joins TRBV5-1 and TRBJ2-3; 9 bases are shared with TRBD2. Germline trimming cut 0 bases from V and 2 bases from J; bases unmatched to any gene: 7. The germline CDR1 and CDR2 sequences are SGHRS and YFSETQ. The CDR3 length is 17 residues. The CDR3 DNA reads TGCGCCAGCAGCTTGGATTCCCTAGCGGGGATCACAGATACGCAGTATTTT. Translation: CASSLDSLAGITDTQYF.